This T cell receptor (beta chain) is from a study of T cells in Graves' hyperthyroidism and ophthalmopathy. The CDR3 contains 16 residues. CDR1 and CDR2 (germline): ENHRY, SYGVKD. V was pared by 1 base and J by 5 bases, with 11 bases of the junction left unmatched. Template material for amplifying TCR beta CDR3 regions consisted of RNA transcripts. During a first-round RT-PCR of the TCR CDR3, the HTBI primer set was used. Each CDR3 protein gets one entry after TCRdb re-called the multiplex PCR reads with MiXCR. The sample has roughly 500,000 distinct CDR3 sequences, 40% to 50% seen once. This receptor was identified in an adult woman with Graves' disease, either hyperthyroidism or ophthalmopathy (not recorded which). Material for sequencing was peripheral blood or thyroid tissue (not recorded which). The V and J genes are TRBV10-3 and TRBJ2-7, with 7 positions matching TRBD2. The CDR3 nucleotides read TGTGCCATCAGTGAGTGGCCTAGCGGTGCCAAGAACGAGCAGTACTTC. Translation gives CAISEWPSGAKNEQYF.